This TCR beta chain was retrieved from a study of T cells in Graves' hyperthyroidism and ophthalmopathy. Study background: Peripheral blood was secured at the point of initial diagnosis, before any treatment.

J gave up 7 bases and V 6 bases, and 7 bases lay outside the gene matches. The V gene's germline CDR1 is MDHEN and CDR2 SYDVKM. This CDR3 has 15 amino acids. Study-wide results and caveats: The authors' 13 V-J model separated ophthalmopathy from stable hyperthyroidism.

This clonotype has at least ten counts. What it recognizes is unknown. Diagnosis rested on symptoms, serum thyroxine and TRAb, thyroid ultrasound, and orbital computed tomography. The source material, RNA transcripts, was used to amplify TCR beta CDR3 regions. Initially, a first-round RT-PCR of the TCR CDR3 employed the HTBI primer set. One entry per CDR3 protein, called by TCRdb with MiXCR from the multiplex PCR reads. The table includes 500,000 to 550,000 distinct CDR3 sequences, around 21% detected once. Sequenced sample: blood. The sequence was collected from a young man with Graves' hyperthyroidism. The rearrangement links TRBV28 to TRBJ2-2; 11 bases agree with TRBD1. CDR3 amino acids: CASRPGQGAYGELFF. In DNA form, the CDR3 reads TGTGCCAGCAGGCCCGGACAGGGGGCATACGGGGAGCTGTTTTTT.